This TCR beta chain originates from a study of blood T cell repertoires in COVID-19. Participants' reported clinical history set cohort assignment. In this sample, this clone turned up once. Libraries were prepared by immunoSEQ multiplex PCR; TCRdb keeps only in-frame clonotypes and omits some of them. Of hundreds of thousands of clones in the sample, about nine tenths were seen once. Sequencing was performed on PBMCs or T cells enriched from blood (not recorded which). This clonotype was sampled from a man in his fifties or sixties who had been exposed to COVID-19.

CDR3 protein: CASSLQGQGRQPQHF. The CDR3 nucleotides read TGCGCCAGCAGCCTACAGGGACAGGGAAGACAGCCCCAGCATTTT. The chain couples TRBV4-1 to TRBJ1-5; TRBD1 matches at 9 bases. After removal of 4 bases from V and 7 bases from J, the junction contained 8 bases not matched to a gene. CDR3 length: 15 residues. From germline, CDR1 is MGHRA and CDR2 YSYEKL.